The 7 T cell receptor beta chains in this list originate from one sample, sequenced in a study of blood T cell repertoires in COVID-19. Assay: immunoSEQ multiplex PCR; the TCRdb copy retains only in-frame clones and omits some. The data show 100,000 to 150,000 clones, roughly 80% seen once. The sample comprised peripheral blood. The source of these receptors is a woman of 80 years or more with acute or convalescent COVID-19.

This chain joins TRBV5-1 and TRBJ2-2; 7 bases agree with TRBD2. CDR3 length equals 22 residues. Looked up from germline, CDR1 is SGHRS and CDR2 is YFSETQ. V was pared by 4 bases and J by 5 bases, with 29 bases of the junction left unmatched. Here the CDR3 DNA reads TGCGCCAGCAGCCGACATAAAAGACAGACTTTTACACCGGGGGGTATAACCGGGGAGCTGTTTTTT. Translated: CASSRHKRQTFTPGGITGELFF.

The chain recombines TRBV18 with TRBJ1-2; 9 nucleotides line up with TRBD1. V shed 6 bases and J 6 bases; nucleotides not matched to a gene: 8. Germline loops: CDR1 KGHSH, CDR2 LQKENI. The CDR3 extends over 14 amino acids. CDR3 nucleotide sequence: TGTGCCAGCTCCGACGACAGGGGGTCGGATGGCTACACCTTC. Its protein product is CASSDDRGSDGYTF.

This chain joins TRBV7-2 and TRBJ1-5, with D tentatively TRBD1 (5 bases). The V end lost 1 base, the J end lost 7 bases, and 14 bases lay between the germline ends. CDR3 size: 15 residues. Germline CDR1 and CDR2: SGHTA and FQGNSA. CDR3 coding DNA: TGTGCCAGCAGCTTAGTGTCAGGGCATCAGCAGCCCCAGCATTTT. Protein sequence: CASSLVSGHQQPQHF.

The chain recombines TRBV2 with TRBJ2-3, with 10 bases fitting TRBD2. This CDR3 comprises 14 residues. Germline trimming cut 8 bases from V and 6 bases from J; bases unmatched to any gene: 8. The germline gives CDR1 SNHLY, CDR2 FYNNEI. The CDR3 is CASGPGLATDTQYF. The CDR3, as DNA: TGTGCCAGCGGGCCGGGACTAGCGACTGATACGCAGTATTTT.

The V call is TRBV27, the J call TRBJ1-1, with 7 bases matching TRBD1. The V gene's germline CDR1 is MNHEY and CDR2 SMNVEV (reference sequence). The V and J ends lost 7 bases and 0 bases, in that order; junction bases with no gene match: 5. This CDR3 spans 14 amino acids. CDR3 sequence reads: CASTARGMNTEAFF. Here the CDR3 DNA reads TGTGCCAGCACCGCCAGGGGGATGAACACTGAAGCTTTCTTT.

This clone was recorded a few times. This sequence joins TRBV27 and TRBJ2-5; 11 nucleotides match TRBD1. CDR1 is MNHEY and CDR2 is SMNVEV in the germline V gene (reference sequence). The CDR3 contains 17 residues. Trimming cost V 1 base and J 3 bases; bases outside gene matches: 7. The CDR3 coding sequence is TGTGCCAGCAGTTTATTAGGGACAGGGGGGACAAAAGAGACCCAGTACTTC. Residues: CASSLLGTGGTKETQYF.

The chain uses TRBV25-1 and TRBJ1-2; 10 nucleotides line up with TRBD1. This CDR3 has 14 residues. Trimming at V came to 3 bases and at J to 6 bases, leaving 4 bases not matched to a gene. Per germline, CDR1 MGHDK and CDR2 SYGVNS. CDR3 nucleotide sequence: TGTGCCAGCAGTGAGGGGACAGGGGTAAATGGCTACACCTTC. Protein: CASSEGTGVNGYTF.